This TCR beta chain was sequenced during a study of high-grade serous ovarian cancer treatment subgroups (dated by TCRdb to the early 2020s). For the study in its entirety: A mean of about 14,000 reads and 7,500 or so unique TCR beta rearrangements per sample was generated by sequencing. TCR beta repertoires were profiled in patients with high-grade serous ovarian cancer who were grouped, under a laparoscopic triage algorithm, by complete gross resection or by neoadjuvant chemotherapy response. The cohort comprised some 30 patients: 10 with no residual disease after primary surgery (R0), 10 excellent NACT responders, and 10 poor NACT responders. One primary tumor sample and two metastatic tumor samples were collected from each patient, for a total of roughly 90 samples. General findings and caveats noted by the study authors: Neoantigen level correlated positively with TCR clonal relatedness, and copy number variation and mutation load from whole-genome sequencing showed a positive trend with TCR clonal relatedness. TCR repertoire analyses focused on CDR3; CDR1 and CDR2 were not analyzed. Because bulk tumor TCR sequencing provided no spatial information, insight into HGSC tumor complexity and diversity was limited. Repertoire similarity between tumors from the same patient ranged from about 0.1 to 0.8, while tumors from different patients showed almost no similarity.

The cysteine opens and the phenylalanine closes a CDR3 of 13 amino acids. The only DNA kept is the CDR3, 39 bases in frame from the first base. CDR1 and CDR2, per the germline V gene (reference sequence), are LNHDA and SQIVND. A distance of 11 bases separates the germline ends of V and J, which lose 9 bases and 1 base respectively. The approximately 90 tumor samples underwent high-throughput TCR profiling with ImmunoSEQ. Per the original workflow: Richness (unique productive sequences), clonality, evenness and relatedness were included as repertoire diversity metrics, and similarity between samples was assessed with the Bhattacharyya coefficient. A sensitivity analysis excluded TCRs with fewer than two reads and gave consistent conclusions. Entries here come from immuneACCESS through TCRdb and include only in-frame sequences with V and J called. Some clones fail to appear in such tables; in the studies checked, an unresolved V gene covers under half of the shortfall, and the cause of the remainder is unknown. The DNA gave D and trimming, while V, J and clone size come from that table. The sample contains about 10,000 clones, more than 65% of them found a single time. The ten biggest clones cover around 4% of the sample.

Collection of tumor samples took place before definitive surgery or chemotherapy. Genomic DNA was extracted by the MD Anderson Biospecimen Extraction Resource, and TCR sequencing was done by the MD Anderson Cancer Genomics Laboratory. Concerning this clone itself: The antigen it binds to is not known. No much larger clone exists at a distance of one base, and base qualities are not known.

The receptor chain draws on TRBV19 and TRBJ2-3, with the identity of the D gene unclear. The sequence was obtained from a human donor with high-grade serous ovarian cancer. The source material was tumor tissue. The CDR3 is CASAVVGTDTQYF. The nucleotides are TGTGCCAGCGCTGTTGTAGGCACAGATACGCAGTATTTT.